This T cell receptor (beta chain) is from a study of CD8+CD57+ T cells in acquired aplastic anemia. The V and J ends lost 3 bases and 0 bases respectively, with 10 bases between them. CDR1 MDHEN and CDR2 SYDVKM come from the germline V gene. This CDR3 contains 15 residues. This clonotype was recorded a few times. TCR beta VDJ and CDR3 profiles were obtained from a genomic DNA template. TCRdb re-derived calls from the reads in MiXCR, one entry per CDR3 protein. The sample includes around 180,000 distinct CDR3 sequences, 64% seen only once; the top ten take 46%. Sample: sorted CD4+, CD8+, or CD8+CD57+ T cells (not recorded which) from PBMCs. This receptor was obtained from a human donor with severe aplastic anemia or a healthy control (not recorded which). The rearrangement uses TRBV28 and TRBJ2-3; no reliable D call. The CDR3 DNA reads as TGTGCCAGCAGTTTGCGGCAACTTAGCACAGATACGCAGTATTTT. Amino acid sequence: CASSLRQLSTDTQYF.